This T cell receptor (beta chain) derives from a study of human T cells and chemical hapten exposure. Overall study: The variation in per-sample TCR yields arose mainly from small differences in pooled library volumes. Findings of the study overall: Expanded TCRs created a significantly greater count of big CDR3 similarity clusters than controls did.

This clonotype has more than one count but fewer than ten. Antigen specificity is unknown. Trimming took off 6 bases at V and 5 bases at J, with 13 bases between the two ends. The CDR3 is 13 amino acids. Looked up from germline, CDR1 is SNHLY and CDR2 is FYNNEI. One entry per CDR3 protein results from TCRdb running MiXCR on the RACE reads. This sample has approximately 82,000 distinct CDR3 sequences, with under 12% found just once. The time point here: patch test 1, 2 weeks after DPC sensitization. Documented treatment: therapeutic diphenylcyclopropenone sensitization with weekly scalp DPC. This chain joins TRBV2 and TRBJ2-5; D is perhaps TRBD2 (6 bases). The clonotype comes from a man aged 40-49 years with alopecia areata. Some clones in this sample may be carry-over from other donors' samples. The sequences come from whole blood, collected in connection with sensitization to the hapten diphenylcyclopropenone (DPC). The CDR3 sequence: CASSFRGDETQYF. The CDR3 nucleotides are TGTGCCAGCAGCTTCCGCGGGGACGAGACCCAGTACTTC.